This T cell receptor (beta chain) came from a study of T cells in Graves' hyperthyroidism and ophthalmopathy (dated by TCRdb to the late 2010s). A note on the overall study: Peripheral blood samples were taken at the time of initial diagnosis, prior to any treatment. TCR V-J signatures able to tell the groups apart were searched for in a discovery cohort of more than 90 patients, of whom 40 to 45 had Graves' ophthalmopathy and about 60 had stable Graves' hyperthyroidism. Prospective prediction of ophthalmopathy was tested in an independent validation cohort of fewer than 20 hyperthyroidism patients and some 17 patients who later progressed to ophthalmopathy. The roughly 99 discovery patients were divided at random into training and test sets in a 7:3 ratio. The study also compared thyroid tissue and blood T-cell repertoires from roughly six Graves' hyperthyroidism patients. Following sampling, methimazole starting at 30 mg daily was given to hyperthyroidism patients, and high-dose intravenous methylprednisolone was given to ophthalmopathy patients. The paper describes TCR Vbeta CDR3 sequencing of roughly 130 peripheral blood samples, made up of around 41 ophthalmopathy patients, more than 70 hyperthyroidism patients and 17 progressor patients. Points the paper makes about the study in general: Blood samples also contained most of the expanded thyroid clonotypes (frequency above 0.001), which suggests that blood repertoires may reflect thyroid immune responses. In validation, the model predicted progression to ophthalmopathy with approximately 71% sensitivity and roughly 75% specificity, a median of 6.5 months before onset. Sample size was not statistically predetermined, and blinding of investigators to group allocation was not performed. A 13 V-J signature model separated ophthalmopathy from stable hyperthyroidism, with 87.88% sensitivity and 81.08% specificity in cross-validation and 80%/75% in testing.

TCR beta CDR3 regions were amplified from RNA transcripts. The TCR CDR3 was subjected to a first round of RT-PCR using the HTBI primer set and the Qiagen OneStep RT-PCR kit. A second multiplex PCR round built the libraries, followed by size selection and purification. Paired-end sequencing of the libraries was performed with 100 bp reads on an Illumina HiSeq2000. Turning to the authors' computational methods: SOAPnuke was used to process the raw data, throwing out any read that contained adapters or uncalled bases, had a mean Phred below 15, or lacked an exact constant-primer or identifier match. High-quality paired reads were merged using COPE v1.2.5, and each unique nucleotide sequence was defined as a clonotype. MiTCR v1.1 was used to align the clonotypes against IMGT TRBV, TRBD and TRBJ reference segments. The analysis included only V-J combinations with a frequency above 0.0001, which together covered more than 99% of the repertoires. The TCS score was defined as F50 (clonal expansion) divided by E x V (chaos), with BLOSUM62-based TCRdist calculated between CDR3 peptides within each V-J. Welch's t-statistics and random forest reduced approximately 520 V-J features to some 14, which were used in a naive Bayes classifier (R e1071). TCRdb trimmed the raw reads at Q25, called clones with MiXCR and kept productive beta chains. Entries that share a CDR3 protein sequence are merged under the most common genes and DNA. TCRdb's processing, not the authors', yielded these V and J calls. The sample data list fewer than 300,000 distinct CDR3 sequences, and about 25% of these were observed just once. The ten largest clonotypes hold approximately 25% of the sample.

The CDR1 and CDR2 encoded by the germline V gene (reference sequence) are MNHEY and SMNVEV. Ends trimmed: V by 10 bases, J by 7 bases; bases unmatched to a gene: 7. The CDR3 holds 12 amino acids from the cysteine to the phenylalanine. Left in the record is the CDR3 DNA by itself, 36 bases read in frame from the first base. This clonotype was seen many times. Its antigen specificity is not known. Base quality data are lacking; no much larger clone is found one base away. Hyperthyroidism patients were newly diagnosed, with disease duration under 2 months, and aged 18 to 65 years. The study excluded patients with uncontrolled infections, other autoimmune diseases, pregnancy or lactation. Clinical symptoms, serum thyroxine and TRAb, thyroid ultrasound, and orbital computed tomography formed the basis for the diagnoses. For progressor patients, blood was drawn at the first diagnosis of hyperthyroidism, before any ophthalmopathy symptoms had appeared. PBMCs were separated from under 11 ml of fresh peripheral blood using Ficoll-Paque density gradient centrifugation. Progressor patients were initially diagnosed with Graves' hyperthyroidism and developed ophthalmopathy during follow-up. Trizol reagent was used to extract total RNA, and RNA quality was then checked on an Agilent 2100 Bioanalyzer.

The receptor was derived from a man aged 35 to 55 with Graves' hyperthyroidism that later progressed to Graves' ophthalmopathy. The chain joins TRBV27 to TRBJ2-5, with TRBD2 matching 9 junction bases. The sequenced sample was blood. The CDR3 loop reads CATRTAGGTQYF. The DNA sequence reads TGTGCCACCAGGACAGCGGGGGGGACCCAGTACTTC.